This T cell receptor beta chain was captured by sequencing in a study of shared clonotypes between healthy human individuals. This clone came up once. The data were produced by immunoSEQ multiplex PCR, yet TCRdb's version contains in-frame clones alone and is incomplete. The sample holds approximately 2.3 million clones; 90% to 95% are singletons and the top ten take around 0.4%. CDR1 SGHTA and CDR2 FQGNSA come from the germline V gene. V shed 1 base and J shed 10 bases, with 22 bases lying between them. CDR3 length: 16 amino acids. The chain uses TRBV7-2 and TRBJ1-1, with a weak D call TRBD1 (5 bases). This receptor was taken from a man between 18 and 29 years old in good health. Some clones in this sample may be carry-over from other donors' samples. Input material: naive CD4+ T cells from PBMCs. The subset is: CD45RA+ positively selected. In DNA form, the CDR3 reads TGTGCCAGCAGCTTAGATGGGACCTCAAATCTCGGACGAGCTTTCTTT. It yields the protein CASSLDGTSNLGRAFF.